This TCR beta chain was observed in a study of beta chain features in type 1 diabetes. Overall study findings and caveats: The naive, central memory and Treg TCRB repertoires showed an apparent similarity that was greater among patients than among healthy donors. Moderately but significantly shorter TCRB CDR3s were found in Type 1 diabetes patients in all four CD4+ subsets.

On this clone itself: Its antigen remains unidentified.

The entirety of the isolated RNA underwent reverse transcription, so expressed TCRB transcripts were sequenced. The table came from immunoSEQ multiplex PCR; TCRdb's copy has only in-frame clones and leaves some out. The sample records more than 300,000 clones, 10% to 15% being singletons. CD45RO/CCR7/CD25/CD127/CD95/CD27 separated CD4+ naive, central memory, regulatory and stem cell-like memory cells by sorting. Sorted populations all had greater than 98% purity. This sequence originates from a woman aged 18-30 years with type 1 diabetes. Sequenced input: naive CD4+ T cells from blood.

The CDR3 DNA reads TGTGCCAGCAGCGGAGGGGCCCAGCGGAATGGCTACACCTTC. It encodes CASSGGAQRNGYTF. The rearrangement joins TRBV7-9 to TRBJ1-2; D perhaps matches TRBD1 (5 bases). This CDR3 has 14 residues. Germline CDR1 is SEHNR and CDR2 is FQNEAQ (reference sequence). V dropped 5 bases and J dropped 6 bases, with 16 bases sitting between them.